This TCR beta chain was obtained from a study of chemoradiotherapy in HPV16-positive cancers. Study-wide background: A couple of HPV16-positive patients' cells yielded candidate HPV-specific clones and common motifs. General study findings and limits: Better recurrence-free survival went with HPV-responsive T-cell expansion in HPV16-positive patients.

CDR1 MNHNY and CDR2 SVGAGI come from the germline V gene (reference sequence). The CDR3 covers 15 residues. Trimming pared 2 bases from V and 8 bases from J, leaving 16 bases between. Measured with immunoSEQ multiplex PCR; TCRdb has only the in-frame clones, and not every one. The data contain about 53,000 clones, roughly nine tenths of them singletons. Details on this clone: Antigen: not known.

This chain joins TRBV6-6 and TRBJ2-1, with D possibly being TRBD2 (6 bases). The specimen was blood, collected from a patient who underwent chemoradiotherapy. The clonotype comes from a human donor with HPV-associated anogenital cancer. The CDR3 sequence is CASSYRGRGSDEQFF. In DNA, the CDR3 is TGTGCCAGCAGTTACAGAGGACGGGGGAGCGATGAGCAGTTCTTC.